The 28 T cell receptor beta chains below come from one sample, sequenced in a study of T cell changes during pregnancy in multiple sclerosis. The assay was immunoSEQ multiplex PCR, and TCRdb's table has in-frame clones only and misses some. In the table there are about 60,000 clones, 93% of which are singletons. The sequencing here drew on CD8+ T cells from peripheral blood mononuclear cells, taken in the second trimester of pregnancy. These TCRs come from a female donor with multiple sclerosis, enrolled in a pregnancy study.

In nucleotides, the CDR3 is TGTGCCAGCAGTTGGGGGGGGCCATTTTACGAGCAGTACTTC. Residues: CASSWGGPFYEQYF. V gene TRBV27 combines with J gene TRBJ2-7; D possibly corresponds to TRBD2 (7 bases). Trimming stripped 4 bases from V and 4 bases from J, with 14 bases between. The CDR3 has 14 amino acids. Germline V CDR1 and CDR2: MNHEY, SMNVEV (reference sequence).

This chain uses TRBV7-3 with TRBJ2-5; TRBD2 aligns across 11 bases. Losses at the gene ends were 5 bases for V and 1 base for J; bases not matched to a gene: 3. Per the germline V gene, CDR1 is SGHTA and CDR2 is FQGTGA. CDR3 size: 15 residues. The CDR3 sequence: CASSPGTSGQETQYF. The CDR3 coding sequence is TGTGCCAGCAGCCCGGGGACTAGCGGCCAAGAGACCCAGTACTTC. Full variable domain (rest looked up from reference TRBV7-3 and TRBJ2-5): GAGVSQTPSNKVTEKGKYVELRCDPISGHTALYWYRQSLGQGPEFLIYFQGTGAADDSGLPNDRFFAVRPEGSVSTLKIQRTERGDSAVYLCASSPGTSGQETQYFGPGTRLLVL.

The chain carries TRBV27 and TRBJ2-7; D is unresolved. Germline CDR1 and CDR2: MNHEY and SMNVEV (reference sequence). CDR3 length: 16 amino acids. The germline V and J ends were trimmed by 6 bases and 5 bases, with 23 bases remaining between them. The chain's CDR3 is CASRYSAPNQLDEQYF. The CDR3 DNA follows: TGTGCCAGCAGATATTCCGCCCCTAACCAGCTAGACGAGCAGTACTTC.

V and J are TRBV5-4 and TRBJ2-2, with D maybe TRBD1 (6 bases). The V gene's germline CDR1 is SGHNT and CDR2 YYREEE (reference sequence). V gave up 1 base and J gave up 1 base, with 11 bases separating them. This CDR3 contains 16 residues. In DNA, the CDR3 is TGTGCCAGCAGCTTGTTGAAGGGGGTGAACACCGGGGAGCTGTTTTTT. It translates to CASSLLKGVNTGELFF. Variable domain in full (rest from reference TRBV5-4 and TRBJ2-2): ETGVTQSPTHLIKTRGQQVTLRCSSQSGHNTVSWYQQALGQGPQFIFQYYREEENGRGNFPPRFSGLQFPNYSSELNVNALELDDSALYLCASSLLKGVNTGELFFGEGSRLTVL.

CDR3 amino acids: CAVRGSGELFF. In DNA form, the CDR3 reads TGTGCCGTGCGGGGTTCCGGGGAGCTGTTTTTT. V and J are TRBV10-3 and TRBJ2-2, with D perhaps matching TRBD2 (6 bases). CDR3 length: 11 residues. Per germline, CDR1 ENHRY and CDR2 SYGVKD. Trimming shortened V by 11 bases and J by 6 bases, and 10 bases separated the two germline ends.

This sequence joins TRBV9 and TRBJ2-1; TRBD1 agrees at 8 bases. The germline gives CDR1 SGDLS, CDR2 YYNGEE. This CDR3 contains 16 residues. The trim removed 1 base at V and 2 bases at J, leaving 5 bases unmatched. The CDR3 protein is CASSVRGQVTYNEQFF. The DNA of the CDR3 is TGTGCCAGCAGCGTAAGGGGACAGGTCACCTACAATGAGCAGTTCTTC.

The V call is TRBV27, the J call TRBJ1-5; D possibly corresponds to TRBD1 (5 bases). Germline-derived CDR1 and CDR2 are MNHEY and SMNVEV (reference sequence). CDR3 length: 12 residues. V was clipped by 1 base and J by 10 bases, with 8 bases between them. The CDR3 loop reads CASSLLTGPQHF. The CDR3 DNA follows: TGTGCCAGCAGTTTATTAACAGGCCCCCAGCATTTT.

This chain connects TRBV5-4 to TRBJ1-1, with D possibly TRBD1 on 6 matching bases. V was cut by 5 bases and J by 4 bases, with 15 bases left in between. The CDR3 is 14 amino acids. CDR1 SGHNT and CDR2 YYREEE come from the germline V gene (reference sequence). Here the CDR3 DNA reads TGTGCCAGCAGGCCTGACAGGTCGGGCACTGAAGCTTTCTTT. This translates into CASRPDRSGTEAFF.

The chain employs TRBV6-1 and TRBJ2-5; 12 positions agree with TRBD2. This CDR3 has 16 amino acids. The germline V gene encodes CDR1 MNHNS and CDR2 SASEGT. V was clipped by 2 bases and J by 2 bases; unmatched bases: 3. In nucleotides, the CDR3 is TGTGCCAGCAGTGAATGGACTAGCGGGACGCAAGAGACCCAGTACTTC. Translation: CASSEWTSGTQETQYF.

V is TRBV19 and J is TRBJ2-2; 8 bases agree with TRBD1. CDR3 length equals 15 residues. Trimming removed 1 base from V and 6 bases from J; junction bases left unmatched: 4. The V gene's germline CDR1 is LNHDA and CDR2 SQIVND (reference sequence). In DNA, the CDR3 is TGTGCCAGTAGTATAGCGCACAGGGGGGCCGGGGAGCTGTTTTTT. As protein: CASSIAHRGAGELFF. Full variable domain (missing parts from reference TRBV19 and TRBJ2-2): DGGITQSPKYLFRKEGQNVTLSCEQNLNHDAMYWYRQDPGQGLRLIYYSQIVNDFQKGDIAEGYSVSREKKESFPLTVTSAQKNPTAFYLCASSIAHRGAGELFFGEGSRLTVL.

The chain uses TRBV4-3 and TRBJ2-2; TRBD2 matches 8 bases. V lost 0 bases, J lost 5 bases, and 8 bases stayed unmatched. The CDR3 has 17 residues. Germline loops: CDR1 LGHNA, CDR2 YSLEER. This CDR3 is CASSQDRSGGRTGELFF. DNA for the CDR3: TGCGCCAGCAGCCAAGATAGAAGCGGGGGAAGGACCGGGGAGCTGTTTTTT.

The chain combines TRBV25-1 with TRBJ2-4, with TRBD1 identical over 10 bases. The CDR3 has 14 residues. CDR1 is MGHDK and CDR2 is SYGVNS in the germline V gene. V trimming: 11 bases; J trimming: 1 base; junction bases outside the gene matches: 5. The CDR3 DNA reads as TGTGCCCCGGACAGGGGGGTTGCCAAAAACATTCAGTACTTC. As protein: CAPDRGVAKNIQYF.

The chain links TRBV7-2 to TRBJ1-5; maybe TRBD1 (6 bases). V lost 2 bases and J 4 bases, leaving 6 bases between the germline ends. CDR3 length equals 13 residues. Germline V gives CDR1 SGHTA, CDR2 FQGNSA. CDR3 sequence: CASSLRGNQPQHF. CDR3 nucleotides: TGTGCCAGCAGCTTAAGGGGGAATCAGCCCCAGCATTTT. The full variable domain, its missing parts supplied by reference TRBV7-2 and TRBJ1-5, is GAGVSQSPSNKVTEKGKDVELRCDPISGHTALYWYRQSLGQGLEFLIYFQGNSAPDKSGLPSDRFSAERTGGSVSTLTIQRTQQEDSAVYLCASSLRGNQPQHFGDGTRLSIL.

The CDR3 coding sequence is TGTGCCAGCAGTTTATCCCTGTCCTCCTACGAGCAGTACTTC. This codes for CASSLSLSSYEQYF. J is TRBJ2-7 and V is TRBV27, with D unclear. CDR3 length: 14 residues. V dropped 0 bases and J dropped 0 bases, with 6 bases sitting between them. In germline, CDR1 is MNHEY, CDR2 SMNVEV (reference sequence).

The gene calls are TRBV5-5 and TRBJ1-2; D gene ambiguous. This CDR3 spans 15 amino acids. Looked up from germline, CDR1 is SGHKS and CDR2 is YYEKEE (reference sequence). The V and J ends lost 1 base and 0 bases respectively, with 10 bases between them. Here the CDR3 DNA reads TGTGCCAGCAGCTTGCCTGGCAGCGCTAACTATGGCTACACCTTC. Translated: CASSLPGSANYGYTF.

The chain recombines TRBV7-8 with TRBJ2-7; D unresolved. This CDR3 region has 12 residues. Germline loops: CDR1 SGHVS, CDR2 FQNEAQ. Trimming shortened V by 1 base and J by 3 bases, and 4 bases separated the two germline ends. CDR3 nucleotide sequence: TGTGCCAGCAGCTTAGGAGTCTACGAGCAGTACTTC. This gives the protein CASSLGVYEQYF.

The chain carries TRBV4-1 and TRBJ2-2, with D perhaps matching TRBD1 (6 bases). The CDR3 sequence is 18 residues long. From germline, CDR1 is MGHRA and CDR2 YSYEKL. The V and J ends lost 0 bases and 0 bases respectively, with 14 bases between them. The CDR3 bases are TGCGCCAGCAGCCAAGATGGATTCACAGGGACGAACACCGGGGAGCTGTTTTTT. This encodes CASSQDGFTGTNTGELFF.

The rearrangement links TRBV9 to TRBJ2-7; TRBD1 matches 8 bases. Germline V gene data show CDR1 as SGDLS and CDR2 as YYNGEE. The ends lost 3 bases at V and 7 bases at J; junction bases unmatched: 9. The CDR3 sequence is 14 residues long. The CDR3 nucleotides read TGTGCCAGCAGCGCCTATGGGACAGGTCAGGAGCAGTACTTC. Translating gives CASSAYGTGQEQYF.

This clone has a single count. This rearrangement joins TRBV9 to TRBJ2-7, with 11 bases fitting TRBD2. The CDR3 covers 15 residues. Unmatched junction bases numbered 5, after V lost 4 bases and J lost 2 bases. Germline loops: CDR1 SGDLS, CDR2 YYNGEE. The CDR3 coding sequence is TGTGCCAGCAGCCCTAGTAGCGGGGGGGCCTACGAGCAGTACTTC. As protein: CASSPSSGGAYEQYF.

This chain joins TRBV6-1 and TRBJ1-4; D remains unclear. The CDR3 totals 14 residues. The germline CDR1 and CDR2 sequences are MNHNS and SASEGT. The V end lost 8 bases, the J end lost 8 bases, and 18 bases lay between the germline ends. CDR3 sequence: CASYNDGREEKLFF. CDR3 coding DNA: TGTGCCAGCTATAACGACGGGAGAGAGGAAAAACTGTTTTTT.

V is TRBV19 and J is TRBJ2-3; 9 positions agree with TRBD1. Trimming removed 6 bases from V and 4 bases from J; junction bases left unmatched: 2. Germline CDR1 LNHDA, CDR2 SQIVND (reference sequence). This CDR3 has 13 residues. CDR3 bases: TGTGCCAGTAGGGACAGGGGCGCAGATACGCAGTATTTT. Its translation is CASRDRGADTQYF.

The chain employs TRBV7-9 and TRBJ1-3; D is ambiguous. This CDR3 is built from 14 residues. Germline V gene data show CDR1 as SEHNR and CDR2 as FQNEAQ (reference sequence). The V end lost 10 bases, the J end lost 4 bases, and 17 bases lay between the germline ends. The CDR3 region has the DNA TGTGCCACCTTCCCGAGTCCCAAAGGAAACACCATATATTTT. This codes for CATFPSPKGNTIYF. Variable domain in full (rest from reference TRBV7-9 and TRBJ1-3): DTGVSQNPRHKITKRGQNVTFRCDPISEHNRLYWYRQTLGQGPEFLTYFQNEAQLEKSRLLSDRFSAERPKGSFSTLEIQRTEQGDSAMYLCATFPSPKGNTIYFGEGSWLTVV.

In its sample, this clone was seen a few times. The CDR3 coding sequence is TGTGCCAGCCAAGGGGGCAACTATGGCTACACCTTC. This sequence encodes CASQGGNYGYTF. This chain links TRBV2 with TRBJ1-2; 7 nucleotides align to TRBD1. Germline-derived CDR1 and CDR2 are SNHLY and FYNNEI. CDR3 size: 12 residues. V shed 8 bases, J shed 2 bases, and the junction held 2 bases outside the gene matches.

This chain links TRBV12-5 with TRBJ2-7; D perhaps matches TRBD1 (6 bases). Germline V gene data show CDR1 as LGHNT and CDR2 as FRNRAP. This CDR3 comprises 18 residues. Trimming took off 3 bases at V and 4 bases at J, with 25 bases between the two ends. CDR3 residues: CASGFPLSTAGTKYEQYF. In DNA, the CDR3 is TGTGCTAGTGGTTTCCCCCTCTCCACGGCCGGGACAAAGTACGAGCAGTACTTC.

The rearrangement joins TRBV4-1 to TRBJ1-1, with TRBD1 as a possible D gene (6 bases). This CDR3 comprises 14 residues. Germline CDR1 reads MGHRA; CDR2 reads YSYEKL. V was pared by 3 bases and J by 3 bases, with 11 bases between. The DNA of the CDR3 is TGCGCCAGCAGCCATTTCAGGGGCGACACTGAAGCTTTCTTT. Translation: CASSHFRGDTEAFF.

The chain joins TRBV28 to TRBJ2-3, with D perhaps TRBD1 (6 bases). Germline V gene sequence: CDR1 MDHEN, CDR2 SYDVKM. The CDR3 is 15 residues long. Trimming stripped 5 bases from V and 1 base from J, with 13 bases between. The CDR3 bases are TGTGCCAGCAGTGTACCCTACAGGGGCACAGATACGCAGTATTTT. Translating gives CASSVPYRGTDTQYF.

On this clone: This CDR3 is also generated by other DNA sequences in the sample. The rearrangement links TRBV5-1 to TRBJ2-3, with 7 nucleotides matching TRBD1. From germline, CDR1 is SGHRS and CDR2 YFSETQ. Trimming cost V 0 bases and J 0 bases; bases outside gene matches: 1. CDR3 length: 15 amino acids. The CDR3 nucleotides read TGCGCCAGCAGCTTGGGACAGGGTAGCACAGATACGCAGTATTTT. Its protein is CASSLGQGSTDTQYF. Variable domain in full (rest from reference TRBV5-1 and TRBJ2-3): KAGVTQTPRYLIKTRGQQVTLSCSPISGHRSVSWYQQTPGQGLQFLFEYFSETQRNKGNFPGRFSGRQFSNSRSEMNVSTLELGDSALYLCASSLGQGSTDTQYFGPGTRLTVL.

The chain uses TRBV9 and TRBJ2-3, with 9 nucleotides matching TRBD2. The V gene's germline CDR1 is SGDLS and CDR2 YYNGEE. The V and J ends lost 0 bases and 1 base, in that order; junction bases with no gene match: 3. The CDR3 loop spans 16 amino acids. CDR3 nucleotide sequence: TGTGCCAGCAGCGTAGGTTCTAGCGGGGGCACAGATACGCAGTATTTT. Translated: CASSVGSSGGTDTQYF.